This TCR beta chain was documented in a study of cytomegalovirus exposure and HLA in healthy donors. From germline, CDR1 is SEHNR and CDR2 FQNEAQ (reference sequence). The CDR3 is 12 residues long. Overall study results and limits: Reports described diagnosis of cytomegalovirus status by the classifier as highly specific and sensitive. Solely CMV serostatus was available to characterize immune exposure. The study labeled approximately 150 TCR beta chains cytomegalovirus-associated. The HLA-A and HLA-B alleles of most subjects were reportedly predicted accurately from TCR beta sequences.

Remarks on this clone: Its antigen remains unidentified. Mismatch with germline at one junction end may stem from a read error.

The PCR ran on 60 Vbeta and 13 Jbeta primers. This table comes from immunoSEQ multiplex PCR, and its TCRdb copy is limited to in-frame clones, with some not included. This table has 140,000 or so clones, approximately 80% appearing once. V and J are TRBV7-9 and TRBJ1-5; weak D call: TRBD1 (5 bases). The clonotype originates from a woman in her 40s in good health and CMV-seropositive. Specimen: PBMCs. CDR3 in DNA: TGTTCCAGCAGCTTGGGACTACAGCCCCAGCATTTT. Amino acids: CSSSLGLQPQHF.